Below are 30 T cell receptor beta chains sequenced from a single sample in a study of blood T cell repertoires in COVID-19. Generated by immunoSEQ multiplex PCR, the TCRdb table keeps only in-frame clones and is missing some. This table has 90,000 to 100,000 clones, around 84% appearing once. The specimen was peripheral blood. Receptor source: a man between 65 and 85 years old with active or convalescent COVID-19.

This chain joins TRBV4-3 and TRBJ2-3; possibly TRBD1 for D (7 bases). V shed 0 bases and J shed 0 bases, with 16 bases lying between them. Germline CDR1 is LGHNA and CDR2 is YSLEER. The CDR3 has 18 residues. The CDR3 here is CASSQDLVEGASTDTQYF. In DNA, the CDR3 is TGCGCCAGCAGCCAAGACCTGGTGGAGGGGGCCAGCACAGATACGCAGTATTTT.

The rearrangement joins TRBV14 to TRBJ1-2, with TRBD1 as a possible D gene (6 bases). V shed 1 base and J shed 6 bases, with 9 bases lying between them. Germline V gene data show CDR1 as SGHDN and CDR2 as FVKESK. The CDR3 consists of 13 residues. For the CDR3, the DNA is TGTGCCAGCAGCCAAGTAAACAGGGATGGCTACACCTTC. Translated, it gives CASSQVNRDGYTF.

Only one count was recorded for this clone. This chain uses TRBV5-1 with TRBJ2-1; TRBD2 matches 12 bases. Germline V gives CDR1 SGHRS, CDR2 YFSETQ. With 0 bases clipped from V and 1 base from J, the junction kept 5 bases outside the gene matches. This CDR3 is 18 amino acids long. CDR3 sequence reads: CASSLVPSGGASYNEQFF. Here the CDR3 DNA reads TGCGCCAGCAGCTTGGTTCCTAGCGGGGGGGCGTCCTACAATGAGCAGTTCTTC.

The CDR3 reads CASSESWQNTIYF. CDR3 DNA: TGTGCCAGCAGTGAAAGTTGGCAAAACACCATATATTTT. This sequence joins TRBV6-1 and TRBJ1-3; the D is unclear. Germline CDR1 reads MNHNS; CDR2 reads SASEGT. Trimming took 2 bases from V and 6 from J, leaving 8 bases between them. There are 13 residues in the CDR3.

CDR3: CASRGGVNTEAFF. The DNA of the CDR3 is TGTGCCAGCAGAGGAGGGGTGAACACTGAAGCTTTCTTT. The chain joins TRBV6-5 to TRBJ1-1; D is perhaps TRBD1 (5 bases). Trimming removed 6 bases from V and 0 bases from J, with 8 bases in between. Germline V gives CDR1 MNHEY, CDR2 SVGAGI. This CDR3 is 13 amino acids long.

J is TRBJ2-7 and V is TRBV6-1; possibly TRBD2 for D (5 bases). The germline V gene encodes CDR1 MNHNS and CDR2 SASEGT. CDR3 length: 12 residues. V was clipped by 1 base and J by 6 bases, with 7 bases between them. CDR3 DNA: TGTGCCAGCAGTGAAGGCCGGGGCGAGCAGTACTTC. Translated: CASSEGRGEQYF.

With regard to this clone: The same CDR3 also results from other DNA sequences found in this sample. The CDR3 here is CAWSVSRNTEAFF. Here the CDR3 DNA reads TGTGCCTGGAGTGTGAGTAGGAACACTGAAGCTTTCTTT. This rearrangement joins TRBV30 to TRBJ1-1; D is unresolved. The CDR3 length is 13 residues. Germline lookup yields CDR1 GTSNPN and CDR2 SVGIG (reference sequence). Trimming cost V 0 bases and J 1 base, with 6 bases left between them.

V is TRBV28 and J is TRBJ2-5; 11 bases fit TRBD1. The CDR3 totals 14 residues. Germline V lookup: CDR1 MDHEN, CDR2 SYDVKM. V dropped 5 bases and J dropped 4; count of bases not matched to a gene: 3. The CDR3 nucleotides are TGTGCCAGCAGTCCGGACAGGGGGCGAGAGACCCAGTACTTC. This translates into CASSPDRGRETQYF.

The V gene is TRBV28, the J gene TRBJ2-3; 8 bases match TRBD2. Germline V CDR1 and CDR2: MDHEN, SYDVKM. The CDR3 spans 15 residues. Trimming cost V 3 bases and J 5 bases; bases outside gene matches: 7. The CDR3 is CASSFGGAAGDTQYF. The CDR3 DNA reads as TGTGCCAGCAGTTTCGGGGGGGCCGCTGGAGATACGCAGTATTTT.

The J gene is TRBJ2-3, the V gene TRBV4-2; 12 positions agree with TRBD2. Germline CDR1 and CDR2: LGHNA and YNFKEQ. V dropped 1 base and J dropped 2; count of bases not matched to a gene: 4. The CDR3 runs to 17 residues. The CDR3 spells CASSQGLAGAITDTQYF. The CDR3 nucleotides are TGTGCCAGCAGCCAAGGACTAGCGGGGGCCATCACAGATACGCAGTATTTT.

This clone showed up just once. The chain carries TRBV15 and TRBJ2-7; TRBD2 is a possible D gene (6 bases). This CDR3 is built from 15 residues. Trimming cost V 1 base and J 0 bases, with 10 bases left between them. From germline, CDR1 is LNHNV and CDR2 YYDKDF (reference sequence). CDR3 coding DNA: TGTGCCACCAGCAGAGGGCGGGGTGCCTCCTACGAGCAGTACTTC. The encoded protein is CATSRGRGASYEQYF.

To note about this clone: A junction end diverges from the germline sequence, so it may reflect a read error. The CDR3 DNA is TGTGCCAGCAGCAGGGGTCGGGTCTCCTTC. Translating it yields CASSRGRVSF. The rearrangement uses TRBV28 and TRBJ1-2, with TRBD1 as a possible D gene (6 bases). Germline V gives CDR1 MDHEN, CDR2 SYDVKM. CDR3 size: 10 residues.

The V and J genes are TRBV5-5 and TRBJ1-5; TRBD1 is a possible D gene (6 bases). Trimming left V 4 bases short and J 3 bases short, with 17 bases between. The CDR3 is 16 residues long. Looked up from germline, CDR1 is SGHKS and CDR2 is YYEKEE (reference sequence). The CDR3 DNA reads TGTGCCAGCAGCGTCCTAGGGGCAGGGGACAATCAGCCCCAGCATTTT. It translates to CASSVLGAGDNQPQHF.

In DNA form, the CDR3 reads TGTGCCTGGAGTGCGGGGATGAACACTGAAGCTTTCTTT. Its translation: CAWSAGMNTEAFF. The V gene is TRBV30, the J gene TRBJ1-1; unclear D gene. The V gene's germline CDR1 is GTSNPN and CDR2 SVGIG (reference sequence). This CDR3 contains 13 residues. V gave up 1 base and J gave up 0 bases, with 6 bases separating them.

V usage is TRBV6-6 and J usage is TRBJ2-1; TRBD2 aligns across 11 bases. CDR3 length: 17 residues. Germline values: CDR1 MNHNY, CDR2 SVGAGI (reference sequence). V trimming: 5 bases; J trimming: 4 bases; junction bases outside the gene matches: 10. CDR3 sequence: CASSPLLAGGAYNEQFF. The CDR3 DNA follows: TGTGCCAGCAGTCCCCTTCTAGCGGGGGGCGCATACAATGAGCAGTTCTTC.

This chain uses TRBV5-4 with TRBJ2-6; TRBD2 is a possible D gene (6 bases). Germline V gene sequence: CDR1 SGHNT, CDR2 YYREEE (reference sequence). The CDR3 spans 15 residues. Trimming removed 4 bases from V and 2 bases from J, with 10 bases in between. The CDR3 sequence is CASSRREAGANVLTF. The CDR3, as DNA: TGTGCCAGCAGCCGAAGGGAGGCTGGGGCCAACGTCCTGACTTTC.

Only a few counts were recorded for this clone. V usage is TRBV5-1 and J usage is TRBJ1-6; 8 bases agree with TRBD1. This CDR3 spans 16 amino acids. With 2 bases clipped from V and 3 bases from J, the junction kept 4 bases outside the gene matches. The V gene's germline CDR1 is SGHRS and CDR2 YFSETQ. The CDR3 is CASSLGTGIYNSPLHF. CDR3 coding DNA: TGCGCCAGCAGCTTAGGGACAGGCATCTATAATTCACCCCTCCACTTT.

V usage is TRBV5-1 and J usage is TRBJ1-2; 7 bases match TRBD1. There are 16 residues in the CDR3. Germline CDR1 SGHRS, CDR2 YFSETQ. J was trimmed by 1 base and V by 4 bases; bases with no gene match: 10. CDR3 nucleotides: TGCGCCAGCAGCCAAGCCGGGACAGTGATTAACTATGGCTACACCTTC. Amino acid sequence: CASSQAGTVINYGYTF.

The chain employs TRBV6-1 and TRBJ2-7; TRBD2 matches at 7 bases. V shed 3 bases, J shed 6 bases, and the junction held 8 bases outside the gene matches. The V gene's germline CDR1 is MNHNS and CDR2 SASEGT. CDR3 length: 14 amino acids. This CDR3 is CASSDSGLVGEQYF. In DNA, the CDR3 is TGTGCCAGCAGTGACAGCGGACTAGTTGGCGAGCAGTACTTC.

This chain connects TRBV7-3 to TRBJ2-1; the D gene is possibly TRBD2 (5 bases). The V gene's germline CDR1 is SGHTA and CDR2 FQGTGA. V shed 7 bases and J shed 7 bases, with 8 bases lying between them. The length of the CDR3 is 11 residues. The CDR3 region is CASTSGNEQFF. In nucleotides, the CDR3 is TGTGCCAGCACAAGCGGTAATGAGCAGTTCTTC.

The rearrangement links TRBV5-1 to TRBJ1-1; possibly TRBD1 for D (6 bases). CDR1 SGHRS and CDR2 YFSETQ come from the germline V gene. V dropped 2 bases and J dropped 5 bases, with 16 bases sitting between them. There are 15 residues in the CDR3. CDR3 bases: TGCGCCAGCAGCTTTTTTGCACAGGGTGGGACTGAAGCTTTCTTT. Translated, it gives CASSFFAQGGTEAFF.

This clone was counted ten times or more. V and J are TRBV6-5 and TRBJ1-2; 8 bases map to TRBD1. This CDR3 has 15 residues. V shed 5 bases, J shed 4 bases, and the junction held 9 bases outside the gene matches. Germline CDR1 MNHEY, CDR2 SVGAGI. DNA for the CDR3: TGTGCCAGCAGTCTTACGACAGGGGAGATCTATGGCTACACCTTC. As protein: CASSLTTGEIYGYTF.

The genes are TRBV11-3 and TRBJ2-1; no clear D gene. The ends were cut back, 0 bases at V and 5 bases at J, with 8 bases in the middle. The CDR3 length is 14 residues. Germline V lookup: CDR1 SGHNT, CDR2 YENEEA. The CDR3 loop reads CASSLDRRDNEQFF. CDR3 in DNA: TGTGCCAGCAGCTTAGATCGCCGGGACAATGAGCAGTTCTTC.

V gene TRBV6-5 combines with J gene TRBJ1-2; possibly TRBD1 for D (6 bases). The germline V and J ends were trimmed by 6 bases and 1 base, with 15 bases remaining between them. The CDR3 sequence is 15 residues long. The germline gives CDR1 MNHEY, CDR2 SVGAGI. For the CDR3, the DNA is TGTGCCAGCAGAATAACAGGGACCTATAACTATGGCTACACCTTC. Its protein product is CASRITGTYNYGYTF.

V gene TRBV2 combines with J gene TRBJ2-1, with 12 bases aligning to TRBD2. CDR3 length: 16 residues. V was clipped by 2 bases and J by 12 bases; unmatched bases: 11. Germline V gives CDR1 SNHLY, CDR2 FYNNEI. The CDR3 DNA follows: TGTGCCAGCAGTGAAACACTAGCGGGGGGAGGTGGGGGGCAGTTCTTC. Its translation: CASSETLAGGGGGQFF.

This clone was seen a single time. J is TRBJ2-3 and V is TRBV7-3; D unclear. The germline V and J ends were trimmed by 1 base and 4 bases, with 3 bases remaining between them. This CDR3 spans 12 amino acids. The germline gives CDR1 SGHTA, CDR2 FQGTGA. The CDR3: CASSLRADTQYF. The DNA for the CDR3 is TGTGCCAGCAGCTTAAGAGCAGATACGCAGTATTTT.

J is TRBJ1-3 and V is TRBV21-1; the table assigns TRBD1, which was not confirmed against the DNA. TRBV21-1 is recorded as a pseudogene. This CDR3 comprises 14 residues. The CDR3 nucleotides are TGTGCCAGCAGCATCCACAGCTCTGGAAACACCATATATTTT. Protein: CASSIHSSGNTIYF.

The chain uses TRBV11-1 and TRBJ2-3, with 8 bases fitting TRBD1. Germline V gives CDR1 SGHAT, CDR2 FQDESV (reference sequence). This CDR3 region has 14 residues. Losses at the gene ends were 5 bases for V and 1 base for J; bases not matched to a gene: 2. The chain's CDR3 is CASSQQGGTDTQYF. CDR3 DNA: TGTGCCAGCAGCCAACAGGGGGGCACAGATACGCAGTATTTT.

The chain recombines TRBV5-1 with TRBJ2-7; 7 nucleotides align to TRBD1. The germline V gene encodes CDR1 SGHRS and CDR2 YFSETQ. Trimming removed 2 bases from V and 2 bases from J; junction bases left unmatched: 4. CDR3 length equals 14 residues. The CDR3 here is CASSFGTAAYEQYF. CDR3 DNA sequence: TGCGCCAGCAGCTTCGGGACAGCTGCCTACGAGCAGTACTTC.

This chain joins TRBV19 and TRBJ1-2; D is possibly TRBD1 (6 bases). With 3 bases removed from V and 3 bases from J, the gap between germline ends came to 17 bases. CDR3 length: 16 amino acids. Germline V lookup: CDR1 LNHDA, CDR2 SQIVND (reference sequence). CDR3 sequence reads: CASSIRGGSPYYGYTF. DNA of the CDR3: TGTGCCAGTAGTATCAGGGGAGGGAGCCCCTACTATGGCTACACCTTC.